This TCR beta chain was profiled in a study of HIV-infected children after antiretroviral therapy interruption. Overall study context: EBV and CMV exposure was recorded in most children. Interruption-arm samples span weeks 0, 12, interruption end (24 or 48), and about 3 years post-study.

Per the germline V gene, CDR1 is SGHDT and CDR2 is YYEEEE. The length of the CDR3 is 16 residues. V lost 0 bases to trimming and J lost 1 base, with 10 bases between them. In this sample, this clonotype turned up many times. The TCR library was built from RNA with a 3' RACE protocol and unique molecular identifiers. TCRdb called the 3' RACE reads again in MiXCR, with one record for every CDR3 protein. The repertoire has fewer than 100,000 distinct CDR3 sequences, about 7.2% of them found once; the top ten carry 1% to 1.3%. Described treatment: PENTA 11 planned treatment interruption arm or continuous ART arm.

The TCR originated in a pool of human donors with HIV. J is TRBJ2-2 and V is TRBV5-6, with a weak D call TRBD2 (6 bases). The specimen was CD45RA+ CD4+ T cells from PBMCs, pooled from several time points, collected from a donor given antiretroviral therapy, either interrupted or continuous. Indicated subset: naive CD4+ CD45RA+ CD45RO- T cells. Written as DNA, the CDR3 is TGTGCCAGCAGCTTGGGCGGCGGGATGAACACCGGGGAGCTGTTTTTT. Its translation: CASSLGGGMNTGELFF.